Here is one T cell receptor (beta chain) with its context. Antigen specificity is unknown. TCRdb's copy holds only in-frame clones and misses some; the assay was immunoSEQ multiplex PCR. Of 9,500 to 12,000 clones listed, over 70% are singletons. This sample is part of a study of chemoradiotherapy in HPV16-positive cancers. About the study: Candidate HPV-specific T-cell clones and common TCR motifs came from functional assays in a couple of HPV16-positive patients. Whole-study findings and limits: Candidate HPV-specific clones and E7-related TCR motifs grew in tumor during treatment. In HPV16-positive patients, HPV-responsive T-cell expansion tracked better recurrence-free survival. The functional HPV-specific definition rests on just a couple of HPV16-positive patients.

The trim removed 6 bases at V and 4 bases at J, leaving 5 bases unmatched. The CDR3 totals 14 residues. Per the germline V gene, CDR1 is MNHNY and CDR2 is SVGAGI (reference sequence). The TCR originated in a human donor with HPV-associated anogenital cancer. V gene TRBV6-6 combines with J gene TRBJ2-1; 8 nucleotides line up with TRBD2. This specimen was taken from a patient who underwent chemoradiotherapy. The CDR3 reads CASRPSGGYNEQFF. The CDR3 DNA sequence: TGTGCCAGCAGACCGAGCGGGGGTTACAATGAGCAGTTCTTC.